This TCR beta chain was sequenced during a study of T-cell reconstitution after alpha-beta-depleted transplantation in children. Study outcomes and limitations: By one year post-transplant, T-cell counts and diversity largely arose from T cells that were newly produced. Expanded graft clones, several hundred of them, were reportedly the source of alpha-beta T cells about two months after transplant.

The germline V and J ends were trimmed by 7 bases and 1 base, with 10 bases remaining between them. The CDR3 totals 12 residues. Germline CDR1 and CDR2: SQVTM and ANQGSEA. Unique molecular identifiers were built into the TCRbeta library. TCRdb redid the calling of the PCR reads with MiXCR, one entry per CDR3 protein. The sample holds approximately 520,000 distinct CDR3 sequences, 11% seen once. Note on this clonotype: Its antigen remains unidentified.

The chain couples TRBV29-1 to TRBJ2-5; D not certain. This TCR was sampled from a female patient younger than 10 who had a stem cell transplant for aplastic anemia, so the T cells may come from the graft donor. The material was PBMCs, mostly from graft donor cells, obtained 180 days after TCRalphabeta/CD19-depleted stem cell transplant. CDR3 sequence reads: CSAAMRQETQYF. For the CDR3, the DNA is TGCAGCGCTGCGATGCGCCAAGAGACCCAGTACTTC.